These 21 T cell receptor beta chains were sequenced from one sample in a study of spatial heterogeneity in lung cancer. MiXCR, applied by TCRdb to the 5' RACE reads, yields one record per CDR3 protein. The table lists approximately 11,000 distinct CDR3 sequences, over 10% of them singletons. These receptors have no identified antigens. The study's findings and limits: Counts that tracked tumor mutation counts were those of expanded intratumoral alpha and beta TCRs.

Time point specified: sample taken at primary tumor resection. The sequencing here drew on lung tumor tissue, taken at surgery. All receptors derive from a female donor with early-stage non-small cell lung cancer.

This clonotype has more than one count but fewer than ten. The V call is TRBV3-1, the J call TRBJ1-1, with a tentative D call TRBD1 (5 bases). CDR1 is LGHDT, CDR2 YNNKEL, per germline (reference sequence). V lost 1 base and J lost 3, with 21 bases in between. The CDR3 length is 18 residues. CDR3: CASSQGVGRTGVDTEAFF. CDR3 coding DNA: TGTGCCAGCAGCCAAGGAGTCGGCAGGACGGGGGTCGACACTGAAGCTTTCTTT.

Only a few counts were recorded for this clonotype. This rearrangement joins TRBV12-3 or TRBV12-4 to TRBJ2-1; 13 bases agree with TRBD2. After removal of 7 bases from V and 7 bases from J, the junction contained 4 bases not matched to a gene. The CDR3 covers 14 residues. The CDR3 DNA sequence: TGTGCCAGCACCCCGGGACTAGCGGGGAATGAGCAGTTCTTC. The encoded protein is CASTPGLAGNEQFF.

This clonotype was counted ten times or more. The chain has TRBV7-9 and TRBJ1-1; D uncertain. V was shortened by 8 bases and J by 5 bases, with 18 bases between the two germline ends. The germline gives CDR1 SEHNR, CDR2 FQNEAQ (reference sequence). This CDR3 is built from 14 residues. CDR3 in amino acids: CASQTGLLGTEAFF. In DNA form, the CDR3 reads TGTGCCAGCCAAACGGGCCTCCTTGGGACTGAAGCTTTCTTT.

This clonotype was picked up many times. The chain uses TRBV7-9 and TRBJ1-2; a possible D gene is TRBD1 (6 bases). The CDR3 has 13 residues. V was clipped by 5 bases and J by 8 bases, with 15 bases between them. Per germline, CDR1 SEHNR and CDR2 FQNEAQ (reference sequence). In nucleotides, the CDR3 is TGTGCCAGCAGCCGCGGACAGTCCCAAGGCTACACCTTC. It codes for CASSRGQSQGYTF.

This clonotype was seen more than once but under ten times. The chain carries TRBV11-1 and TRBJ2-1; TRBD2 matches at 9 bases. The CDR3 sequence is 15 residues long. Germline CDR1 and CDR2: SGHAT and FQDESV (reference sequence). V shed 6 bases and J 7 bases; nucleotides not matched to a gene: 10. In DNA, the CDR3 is TGTGCCAGCAGACGAAGCGGGGGGCCAGGGAATGAGCAGTTCTTC. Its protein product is CASRRSGGPGNEQFF.

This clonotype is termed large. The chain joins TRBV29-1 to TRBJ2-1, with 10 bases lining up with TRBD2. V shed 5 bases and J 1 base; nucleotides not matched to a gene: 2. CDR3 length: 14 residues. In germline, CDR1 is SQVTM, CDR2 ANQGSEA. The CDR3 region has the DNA TGCAGCGTTAGCGGGGGGGCGTCCTACAATGAGCAGTTCTTC. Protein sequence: CSVSGGASYNEQFF.

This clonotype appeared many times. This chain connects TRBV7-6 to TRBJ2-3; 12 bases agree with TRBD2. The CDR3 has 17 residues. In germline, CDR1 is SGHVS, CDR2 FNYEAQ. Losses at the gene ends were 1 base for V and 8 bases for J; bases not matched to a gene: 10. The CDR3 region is CASSLGLAGAGGGTQYF. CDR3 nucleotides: TGTGCCAGCAGCTTAGGACTAGCGGGGGCCGGTGGGGGTACGCAGTATTTT.

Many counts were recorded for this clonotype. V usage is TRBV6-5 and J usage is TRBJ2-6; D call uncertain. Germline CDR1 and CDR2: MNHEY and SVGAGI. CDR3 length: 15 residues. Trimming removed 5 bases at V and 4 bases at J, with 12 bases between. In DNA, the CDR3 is TGTGCCAGCAGTCCAAATTTTTTGGGGGCCAACGTCCTGACTTTC. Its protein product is CASSPNFLGANVLTF.

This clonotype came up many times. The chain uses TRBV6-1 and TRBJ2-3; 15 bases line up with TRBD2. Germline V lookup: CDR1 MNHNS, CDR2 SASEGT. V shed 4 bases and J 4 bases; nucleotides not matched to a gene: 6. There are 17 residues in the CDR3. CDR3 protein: CASSGPRTSGGADTQYF. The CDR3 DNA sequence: TGTGCCAGCAGTGGCCCCCGGACTAGCGGGGGGGCAGATACGCAGTATTTT.

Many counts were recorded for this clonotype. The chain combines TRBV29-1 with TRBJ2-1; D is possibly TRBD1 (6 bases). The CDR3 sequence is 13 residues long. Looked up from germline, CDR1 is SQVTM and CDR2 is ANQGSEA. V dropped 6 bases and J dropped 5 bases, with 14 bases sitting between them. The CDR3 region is CSVRQDPDNEQFF. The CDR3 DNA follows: TGCAGCGTAAGACAGGACCCTGACAATGAGCAGTTCTTC.

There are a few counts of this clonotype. CDR3 in DNA: TGTGCCAGCAGTTTCCCTCAGGGGGCGAGCCACGAGCAGTACTTC. It encodes CASSFPQGASHEQYF. This chain connects TRBV28 to TRBJ2-7; 8 bases align to TRBD1. The V gene end was trimmed by 3 bases and the J gene end by 5 bases; junction bases not matched to a gene: 9. The CDR3 is 15 residues long. Germline V gene sequence: CDR1 MDHEN, CDR2 SYDVKM. Full variable domain (remainder filled in from reference TRBV28 and TRBJ2-7): DVKVTQSSRYLVKRTGEKVFLECVQDMDHENMFWYRQDPGLGLRLIYFSYDVKMKEKGDIPEGYSVSREKKERFSLILESASTNQTSMYLCASSFPQGASHEQYFGPGTRLTVT.

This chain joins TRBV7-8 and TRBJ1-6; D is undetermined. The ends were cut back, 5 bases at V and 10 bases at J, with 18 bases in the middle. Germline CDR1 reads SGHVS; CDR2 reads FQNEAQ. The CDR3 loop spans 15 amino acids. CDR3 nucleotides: TGTGCCAGCAGCCCGCAACAGAGCTGGGTCTCACCCCTCCACTTT. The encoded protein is CASSPQQSWVSPLHF.

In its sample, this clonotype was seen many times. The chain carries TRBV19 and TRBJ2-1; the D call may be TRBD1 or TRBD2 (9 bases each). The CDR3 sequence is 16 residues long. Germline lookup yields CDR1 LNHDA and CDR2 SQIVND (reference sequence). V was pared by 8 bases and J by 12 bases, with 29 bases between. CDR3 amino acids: CASGTGKSGGQRWQFF. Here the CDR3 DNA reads TGTGCCAGTGGGACAGGGAAAAGCGGGGGGCAACGATGGCAGTTCTTC.

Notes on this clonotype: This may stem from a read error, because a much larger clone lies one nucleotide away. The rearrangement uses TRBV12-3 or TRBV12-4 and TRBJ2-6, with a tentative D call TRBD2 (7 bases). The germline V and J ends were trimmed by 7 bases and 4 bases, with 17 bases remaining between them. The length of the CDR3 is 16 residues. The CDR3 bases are TGTGCCAGCACCAAAACCCGGGGGGCCGGGGCCAACGTCCTGACTTTC. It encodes CASTKTRGAGANVLTF.

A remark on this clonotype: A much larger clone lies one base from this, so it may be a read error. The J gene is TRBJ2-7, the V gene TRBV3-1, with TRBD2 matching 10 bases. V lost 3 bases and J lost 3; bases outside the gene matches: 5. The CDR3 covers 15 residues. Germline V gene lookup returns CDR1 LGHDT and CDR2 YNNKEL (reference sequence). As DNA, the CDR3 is TGTGCCAGCAGCCAGGGGACTAGCGCGTACTACGAGCAGTACTTC. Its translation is CASSQGTSAYYEQYF.

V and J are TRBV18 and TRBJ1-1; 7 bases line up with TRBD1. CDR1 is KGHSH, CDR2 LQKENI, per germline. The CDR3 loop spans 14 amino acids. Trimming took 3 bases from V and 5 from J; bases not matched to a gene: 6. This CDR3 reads CASSPPGQMTEAFF. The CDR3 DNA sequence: TGTGCCAGCTCACCTCCGGGACAGATGACTGAAGCTTTCTTT.

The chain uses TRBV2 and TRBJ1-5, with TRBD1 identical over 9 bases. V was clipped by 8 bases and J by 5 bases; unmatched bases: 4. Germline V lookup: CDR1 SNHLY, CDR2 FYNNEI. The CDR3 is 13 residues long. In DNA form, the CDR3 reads TGTGCCAGCGAGTGGACAGGGGATCAGCCCCAGCATTTT. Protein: CASEWTGDQPQHF.

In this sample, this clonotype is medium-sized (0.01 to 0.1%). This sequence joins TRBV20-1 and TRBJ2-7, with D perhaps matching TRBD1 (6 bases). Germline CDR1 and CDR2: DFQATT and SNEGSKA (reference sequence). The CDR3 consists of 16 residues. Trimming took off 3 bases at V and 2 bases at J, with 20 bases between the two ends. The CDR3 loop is CSASDPRAGTTYEQYF. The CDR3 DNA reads TGCAGTGCTAGCGACCCTCGCGCCGGGACAACCTACGAGCAGTACTTC.

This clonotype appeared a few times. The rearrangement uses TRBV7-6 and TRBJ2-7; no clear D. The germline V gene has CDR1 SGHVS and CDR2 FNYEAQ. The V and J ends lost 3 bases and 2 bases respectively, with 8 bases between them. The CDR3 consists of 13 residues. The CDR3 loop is CASSLGFAYEQYF. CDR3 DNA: TGTGCCAGCAGCTTGGGATTTGCCTACGAGCAGTACTTC.

CDR3 sequence: CASSLVNEQFF. In nucleotides, the CDR3 is TGTGCCAGCAGCTTAGTGAATGAGCAGTTCTTC. The chain recombines TRBV7-2 with TRBJ2-1; D call uncertain. Germline CDR1 and CDR2: SGHTA and FQGNSA. V was pared by 1 base and J by 7 bases, with 2 bases between. This CDR3 has 11 amino acids.

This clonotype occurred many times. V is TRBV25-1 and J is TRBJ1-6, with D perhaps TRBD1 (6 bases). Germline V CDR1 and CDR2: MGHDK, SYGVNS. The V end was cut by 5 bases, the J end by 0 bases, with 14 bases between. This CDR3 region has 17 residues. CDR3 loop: CASSPLGASSYNSPLHF. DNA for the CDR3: TGTGCCAGCAGTCCCCTGGGGGCGAGCTCCTATAATTCACCCCTCCACTTT.